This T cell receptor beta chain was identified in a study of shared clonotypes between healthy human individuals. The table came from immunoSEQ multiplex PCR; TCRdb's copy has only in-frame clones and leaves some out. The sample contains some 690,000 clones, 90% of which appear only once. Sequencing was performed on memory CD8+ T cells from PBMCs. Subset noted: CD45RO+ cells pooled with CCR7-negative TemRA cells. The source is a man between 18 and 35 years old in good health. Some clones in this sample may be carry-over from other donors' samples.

The CDR3 coding sequence is TGTGCCAGCAGCCTCGTTAGGGTAGCGGGGACCTACGAGCAGTACTTC. Protein sequence: CASSLVRVAGTYEQYF. The rearrangement joins TRBV27 to TRBJ2-7; 8 nucleotides match TRBD2. The CDR3 sequence is 16 residues long. CDR1 and CDR2 from the germline V gene are MNHEY and SMNVEV (reference sequence). J lost 2 bases, V lost 6 bases, and 12 bases had no gene match.